This T cell receptor beta chain came from a study of siplizumab effects on memory and regulatory T cells. Sequencing was performed with immunoSEQ multiplex PCR; in TCRdb, only in-frame clones are kept and a portion is missing. This table has 90,000 to 120,000 clones, around 92% appearing once. Germline V lookup: CDR1 MNHEY, CDR2 SVGAGI. Trimming stripped 6 bases from V and 2 bases from J, with 10 bases between. The CDR3 extends over 13 amino acids. The sequence derives from a human donor in good health. Some clones in this sample may be carry-over from other donors' samples. The sample was CD4+ T cells sorted from blood. V usage is TRBV6-5 and J usage is TRBJ1-1; perhaps TRBD1 as D (6 bases). Here the CDR3 reads CASSRGKNTEAFF. The CDR3 region has the DNA TGTGCCAGCAGCAGGGGTAAAAACACTGAAGCTTTCTTT.